A selection of T cell receptor beta chains follows, all from one sample in a study of blood T cell repertoires in COVID-19. Using immunoSEQ multiplex PCR, the repertoire was profiled, and TCRdb retains in-frame clones only, with some absent. The sample includes about 200,000 clones, around 80% seen only once; the top ten take less than 7%. Sequences were obtained from peripheral blood. These receptors were taken from a woman in her seventies with acute or convalescent COVID-19. Each CDR3 is given with its conserved first and last residue. Size values are once, few and many counts, or a class for expanded clones, and some rows have none.

abundance,v_gene,CDR3aa
once,TRBV3-1/TRBV3-2,CASSQARTSGRSYNEQFF
few,TRBV7-2,CASSLYRAYEQYF
NA,TRBV9,CASSVDVAETQYF
NA,TRBV9,CASSVAGVAGGYEQYF
NA,TRBV25-1,CASSEQSYGYTF
NA,TRBV18,CASSPRGADGTDTQYF
NA,TRBV6-6,CASSSYGLAGGYEQYF
NA,TRBV6-5,CASSRGQGWTEAFF
NA,TRBV6-5,CATSDRGYEQYF
NA,TRBV7-9,CASSSEETQYF
NA,TRBV2,CASSGGRGPGEQFF
NA,TRBV10-3,CAISDPRTGENEKLFF
NA,TRBV6-5,CASSLQGTSNQPQHF
NA,TRBV18,CASSPGRADDTQYF
NA,TRBV7-6,CASSLYGEKLFF
NA,TRBV19,CASSISSGETQYF
NA,TRBV6-1,CASSEGVGRYNEQFF
once,TRBV5-1,CASSLVGGEQFF
NA,TRBV9,CASSEGLGNTIYF
once,TRBV11-3,CASSLAGDLQETQYF